These 28 T cell receptor beta chains were sequenced from one sample in a study of blood T cell repertoires in COVID-19. The table came from immunoSEQ multiplex PCR; TCRdb's copy has only in-frame clones and leaves some out. The sample records some 170,000 clones, more than 80% being singletons. The sample was peripheral blood. These receptors were collected from an older woman with acute or convalescent COVID-19.

The rearrangement joins TRBV6-4 to TRBJ1-2, with no clear D. Trimming took 2 bases from V and 9 from J, leaving 13 bases between them. Germline CDR1 is MRHNA and CDR2 is SNTAGT. The CDR3 has 13 amino acids. The CDR3 bases are TGTGCCAGCAGTGACGGGAGGACGGTCAGCTACACCTTC. The encoded protein is CASSDGRTVSYTF.

This clone was seen only a few times. The genes are TRBV6-1 and TRBJ1-1; D gene ambiguous. CDR1 and CDR2 (germline): MNHNS, SASEGT. V gave up 0 bases and J gave up 4 bases, with 9 bases separating them. The CDR3 loop spans 14 amino acids. CDR3 in DNA: TGTGCCAGCAGTGAAGCTGGGGAGAGCACTGAAGCTTTCTTT. Its translation: CASSEAGESTEAFF.

The chain joins TRBV6-6 to TRBJ2-1, with 7 bases identical to TRBD2. The CDR3 loop spans 17 amino acids. Per the germline V gene, CDR1 is MNHNY and CDR2 is SVGAGI (reference sequence). The V and J ends lost 7 bases and 4 bases, in that order; junction bases with no gene match: 16. The DNA for the CDR3 is TGTGCCAGCATTCGTGGGTGGGCTAGCGGCCAATACAATGAGCAGTTCTTC. This sequence encodes CASIRGWASGQYNEQFF.

This chain uses TRBV18 with TRBJ2-7, with D tentatively TRBD1 (6 bases). V lost 0 bases and J lost 6, with 9 bases in between. The CDR3 totals 13 residues. Per the germline V gene, CDR1 is KGHSH and CDR2 is LQKENI. This CDR3 is CASSPPLGGEQYF. For the CDR3, the DNA is TGTGCCAGCTCACCACCTCTAGGGGGCGAGCAGTACTTC.

The gene calls are TRBV19 and TRBJ2-3; D is undetermined. Germline CDR1 reads LNHDA; CDR2 reads SQIVND (reference sequence). This CDR3 is built from 15 residues. Trimming cost V 2 bases and J 3 bases, with 12 bases left between them. CDR3 in amino acids: CASSIRRVVTDTQYF. CDR3 nucleotide sequence: TGTGCCAGTAGTATACGTCGGGTAGTTACAGATACGCAGTATTTT.

This clone was detected only a few times. CDR3 amino acids: CASSLDPGWPYEQYV. CDR3 bases: TGTGCCAGCAGCTTAGACCCAGGATGGCCCTACGAGCAGTACGTC. The V gene is TRBV7-9, the J gene TRBJ2-7; D ambiguous. V shed 1 base and J shed 2 bases, with 12 bases lying between them. This CDR3 has 15 residues. Germline loops: CDR1 SEHNR, CDR2 FQNEAQ (reference sequence).

This clone is a singleton in its sample. This chain connects TRBV3-1 (or the pseudogene TRBV3-2) to TRBJ2-1; the D gene is possibly TRBD2 (6 bases). The CDR3 totals 16 residues. CDR1 LGHDT and CDR2 YNNKEL come from the germline V gene (reference sequence). V dropped 7 bases and J dropped 3 bases, with 19 bases sitting between them. The CDR3 here is CASTHGERAHYNEQFF. The DNA of the CDR3 is TGTGCCAGCACCCACGGAGAGCGGGCGCACTACAATGAGCAGTTCTTC.

V is TRBV21-1 and J is TRBJ2-7; TRBD1 is the table's D call, not checked against the DNA. TRBV21-1 is a documented pseudogene. The CDR3 consists of 16 residues. For the CDR3, the DNA is TGTGCCAGCAGCAAAGCCGGGCAGGGAAGCTCCTACGAGCAGTACGTC. Encoded protein: CASSKAGQGSSYEQYV.

The genes are TRBV9 and TRBJ1-3; possibly TRBD1 for D (5 bases). The CDR3 length is 16 residues. In germline, CDR1 is SGDLS, CDR2 YYNGEE. V dropped 1 base and J dropped 0 bases, with 11 bases sitting between them. The CDR3 spells CASSVTGISSGNTIYF. CDR3 DNA sequence: TGTGCCAGCAGCGTAACAGGCATTAGCTCTGGAAACACCATATATTTT. The whole variable domain, filled in from reference TRBV9 and TRBJ1-3, reads DSGVTQTPKHLITATGQRVTLRCSPRSGDLSVYWYQQSLDQGLQFLIQYYNGEERAKGNILERFSAQQFPDLHSELNLSSLELGDSALYFCASSVTGISSGNTIYFGEGSWLTVV.

V gene TRBV15 combines with J gene TRBJ2-1; D possibly corresponds to TRBD1 (5 bases). Germline V gene sequence: CDR1 LNHNV, CDR2 YYDKDF (reference sequence). This CDR3 comprises 14 residues. The V gene lost 0 bases and the J gene lost 5 bases, with 8 bases spanning the gap. For the CDR3, the DNA is TGTGCCACCAGCAGAGAAGGGGTCCACAATGAGCAGTTCTTC. This codes for CATSREGVHNEQFF.

The genes are TRBV5-1 and TRBJ2-3; D gene unclear. Per the germline V gene, CDR1 is SGHRS and CDR2 is YFSETQ. The CDR3 spans 12 residues. V lost 4 bases, J lost 6 bases, and 9 bases lay in between. CDR3 bases: TGCGCCAGCAGCCCCGAGTTGGATACGCAGTATTTT. The encoded protein is CASSPELDTQYF.

This clone was counted a few times. This rearrangement joins TRBV11-2 to TRBJ1-6, with a weak D call TRBD1 (5 bases). Germline V CDR1 and CDR2: SGHAT, FQNNGV. There are 14 residues in the CDR3. V was clipped by 7 bases and J by 7 bases, with 14 bases between them. Here the CDR3 reads CASIRGDSNSPLHF. The CDR3 bases are TGTGCCAGCATCCGGGGGGATAGCAATTCACCCCTCCACTTT.

The chain uses TRBV2 and TRBJ1-6, with no clear D. The V end lost 4 bases, the J end lost 8 bases, and 6 bases lay between the germline ends. This CDR3 region has 12 residues. Germline CDR1 reads SNHLY; CDR2 reads FYNNEI. CDR3 amino acids: CASSVGDSPLHF. For the CDR3, the DNA is TGTGCCAGCAGTGTCGGAGATTCACCCCTCCACTTT.

This rearrangement joins TRBV6-1 to TRBJ2-1, with TRBD2 identical over 9 bases. This CDR3 is built from 15 residues. Looked up from germline, CDR1 is MNHNS and CDR2 is SASEGT. With V trimmed by 0 bases and J by 9 bases, 6 bases remained unmatched. The CDR3 sequence is CASSEAPGLAVEQFF. In DNA, the CDR3 is TGTGCCAGCAGTGAAGCGCCGGGACTAGCTGTTGAGCAGTTCTTC.

This clone has a handful of counts. This chain connects TRBV4-2 to TRBJ1-4; 12 nucleotides agree with TRBD1. This CDR3 is 16 amino acids long. CDR1 LGHNA and CDR2 YNFKEQ come from the germline V gene. The trim removed 8 bases at V and 0 bases at J, leaving 4 bases unmatched. The CDR3 bases are TGTGCCAGCCGGGGGACAGGGGGCCCAACTAATGAAAAACTGTTTTTT. Translation: CASRGTGGPTNEKLFF.

This clone was observed a few times. The V call is TRBV6-5, the J call TRBJ2-5; TRBD2 might be the D (5 bases). This CDR3 comprises 14 residues. Germline CDR1 is MNHEY and CDR2 is SVGAGI. The V end lost 7 bases, the J end lost 4 bases, and 16 bases lay between the germline ends. The CDR3 reads CASIGEIGRETQYF. Here the CDR3 DNA reads TGTGCCAGCATCGGGGAAATAGGAAGAGAGACCCAGTACTTC.

The V call is TRBV7-9, the J call TRBJ1-4, with 8 bases fitting TRBD1. The CDR3 runs 15 residues. V lost 4 bases, J lost 5 bases, and 6 bases stayed unmatched. Per germline, CDR1 SEHNR and CDR2 FQNEAQ (reference sequence). The CDR3 nucleotides are TGTGCCAGCAGCTGGCAGGGGGCAGGCAATGAAAAACTGTTTTTT. Translating it yields CASSWQGAGNEKLFF.

V and J are TRBV2 and TRBJ2-7; 8 bases match TRBD1. This CDR3 region has 16 residues. Germline CDR1 reads SNHLY; CDR2 reads FYNNEI. V lost 4 bases and J lost 1; bases outside the gene matches: 9. CDR3 DNA: TGTGCCAGCAGTGGATTCGGGACAGGTACTTCCTACGAGCAGTACTTC. This sequence encodes CASSGFGTGTSYEQYF.

Comment on this clone: An end of the junction differs from the germline gene, which may be a read error. The V and J genes are TRBV6-1 and TRBJ1-2, with 7 bases aligning to TRBD1. This CDR3 contains 12 residues. Germline CDR1 reads MNHNS; CDR2 reads SASEGT. The CDR3 spells CASGEGASGYTF. The CDR3 DNA reads TGTGCCAGCGGTGAGGGGGCTTCGGGCTACACCTTC.

This clone was seen just once. The chain joins TRBV7-5 to TRBJ2-7; TRBD1, the D gene given by the table, was not confirmed from the DNA. TRBV7-5 is deemed a pseudogene. The CDR3 is 13 amino acids. CDR3 in DNA: TGTGCCAGAAGCCGGGACAACTCCTACGAGCAGTACGTC. It encodes CARSRDNSYEQYV.

This clone showed up many times. The rearrangement links TRBV3-1 (or the pseudogene TRBV3-2) to TRBJ2-4; 7 bases are shared with TRBD2. Germline-derived CDR1 and CDR2 are LGHDT and YNNKEL (reference sequence). The CDR3 covers 18 residues. V lost 6 bases to trimming and J lost 5 bases; unmatched junction nucleotides: 19. As DNA, the CDR3 is TGTGCCAGCAGAACCAACCCCGGACGGCGGGAGTATCAAAACATTCAGTACTTC. Translating it yields CASRTNPGRREYQNIQYF.

The gene calls are TRBV19 and TRBJ1-6; maybe TRBD1 (5 bases). V was pared by 3 bases and J by 5 bases, with 14 bases between. Per germline, CDR1 LNHDA and CDR2 SQIVND (reference sequence). This CDR3 region has 16 residues. CDR3 loop: CASSIGGAGNNSPLHF. In DNA form, the CDR3 reads TGTGCCAGTAGTATTGGCGGGGCTGGAAATAATTCACCCCTCCACTTT.

The rearrangement links TRBV4-2 to TRBJ2-5; a weak D match, TRBD1 (6 bases). V was clipped by 3 bases and J by 1 base, with 9 bases between them. CDR1 LGHNA and CDR2 YNFKEQ come from the germline V gene. The CDR3 runs to 14 residues. The CDR3 nucleotides read TGTGCCAGCAGCCATCTCAGGGGCCAAGAGACCCAGTACTTC. As protein: CASSHLRGQETQYF.

The chain has TRBV7-2 and TRBJ2-1; 13 nucleotides agree with TRBD2. The germline gives CDR1 SGHTA, CDR2 FQGNSA. Germline trimming cut 4 bases from V and 16 bases from J; bases unmatched to any gene: 10. The CDR3 is made up of 14 amino acids. The CDR3 DNA follows: TGTGCCAGCAGCTCCTTAATCGGACTAGCGGGAGTATTCTTC. This sequence encodes CASSSLIGLAGVFF.

The J gene is TRBJ1-1, the V gene TRBV28; tentatively, D is TRBD1 (6 bases). This CDR3 region has 16 residues. Trimming shortened V by 5 bases and J by 0 bases, and 16 bases separated the two germline ends. Per germline, CDR1 MDHEN and CDR2 SYDVKM. CDR3 sequence reads: CASSPRGASVNTEAFF. Written as DNA, the CDR3 is TGTGCCAGCAGTCCCAGGGGCGCTTCCGTGAACACTGAAGCTTTCTTT.

This chain uses TRBV11-2 with TRBJ2-5, with D tentatively TRBD1 (5 bases). V lost 5 bases and J 5 bases, leaving 15 bases between the germline ends. The CDR3 has 14 residues. The germline V gene has CDR1 SGHAT and CDR2 FQNNGV. CDR3 sequence (DNA): TGTGCCAGCAGCCAACAGGCCCTAACGGAGACCCAGTACTTC. As protein: CASSQQALTETQYF. Full variable domain (remainder filled in from reference TRBV11-2 and TRBJ2-5): EAGVAQSPRYKIIEKRQSVAFWCNPISGHATLYWYQQILGQGPKLLIQFQNNGVVDDSQLPKDRFSAERLKGVDSTLKIQPAKLEDSAVYLCASSQQALTETQYFGPGTRLLVL.

This chain connects TRBV7-9 to TRBJ2-3; TRBD2 agrees at 8 bases. The CDR3 totals 15 residues. V gave up 4 bases and J gave up 2 bases; unmatched junction bases: 5. Germline CDR1 reads SEHNR; CDR2 reads FQNEAQ (reference sequence). The CDR3 region has the DNA TGTGCCAGCAGCTCCACTAGCGGTCACACAGATACGCAGTATTTT. It translates to CASSSTSGHTDTQYF. The variable domain in full, completed from reference TRBV7-9 and TRBJ2-3, reads DTGVSQNPRHKITKRGQNVTFRCDPISEHNRLYWYRQTLGQGPEFLTYFQNEAQLEKSRLLSDRFSAERPKGSFSTLEIQRTEQGDSAMYLCASSSTSGHTDTQYFGPGTRLTVL.

The chain joins TRBV25-1 to TRBJ1-4; 9 bases line up with TRBD1. Germline V gene data show CDR1 as MGHDK and CDR2 as SYGVNS. Germline trimming cut 4 bases from V and 3 bases from J; bases unmatched to any gene: 6. The CDR3 has 16 amino acids. The CDR3 spells CASSVLGQGPNEKLFF. As DNA, the CDR3 is TGTGCCAGCAGTGTGCTGGGACAGGGACCTAATGAAAAACTGTTTTTT.